The 32 T cell receptor beta chains presented below share a single source sample, sequenced in a study of glioma-infiltrating T cells. Using RNA template, CDR3s of TCR alpha and beta were amplified with iRepertoire arm-PCR. TCRdb independently ran MiXCR on the multiplex PCR reads; one entry per CDR3 protein. Among about 210,000 distinct CDR3 sequences listed, 25% to 35% were seen once. Sequencing was done on a sample of glioma tissue, nonneoplastic brain tissue, or PBMCs (not recorded which). These receptors were obtained from a human donor with low-grade glioma or glioblastoma, undergoing nonglioma brain surgery, or in good health (not recorded which).

This clonotype was seen a few times. V gene TRBV29-1 combines with J gene TRBJ2-1, with 10 positions matching TRBD2. V shed 3 bases and J 4 bases; nucleotides not matched to a gene: 3. This CDR3 is 14 amino acids long. CDR1 is SQVTM, CDR2 ANQGSEA, per germline. In nucleotides, the CDR3 is TGCAGCGTTGACGGAGCGGGAGGGTACAATGAGCAGTTCTTC. Its translation is CSVDGAGGYNEQFF.

The chain links TRBV29-1 to TRBJ1-1; possible D gene TRBD1, 5 bases. CDR1 is SQVTM and CDR2 is ANQGSEA in the germline V gene. V was clipped by 4 bases and J by 1 base, with 13 bases between them. The CDR3 contains 14 residues. The CDR3 is CSVVRWGENTEAFF. The CDR3 DNA reads as TGCAGCGTTGTTAGGTGGGGCGAGAACACTGAAGCTTTCTTT.

This clonotype was seen repeatedly, ten times or more. The gene calls are TRBV6-1 and TRBJ2-1, with a tentative D call TRBD1 (5 bases). The germline CDR1 and CDR2 sequences are MNHNS and SASEGT. The CDR3 is 12 residues long. The V and J ends lost 1 base and 12 bases respectively, with 10 bases between them. The CDR3 nucleotides are TGTGCCAGCAGTGAAGTAAGCCAGGGGCAGTTCTTC. Its protein product is CASSEVSQGQFF.

This clonotype occurred many times. The chain couples TRBV7-9 to TRBJ1-1; 8 nucleotides agree with TRBD1. The CDR3 has 12 amino acids. CDR1 is SEHNR, CDR2 FQNEAQ, per germline (reference sequence). Losses at the gene ends were 5 bases for V and 9 bases for J; bases not matched to a gene: 5. CDR3 sequence reads: CASSPGDRKAFF. The CDR3 nucleotides read TGTGCCAGCAGCCCTGGGGACAGGAAAGCTTTCTTT.

This chain links TRBV7-4 with TRBJ2-3, with unresolved D. The V end was cut by 1 base, the J end by 13 bases, with 18 bases between. The germline V gene encodes CDR1 SGHVT and CDR2 SQSDAQ. CDR3 length: 14 amino acids. The CDR3 loop is CASSLVLGKDKKYF. Here the CDR3 DNA reads TGTGCCAGCAGCTTAGTCTTAGGAAAAGATAAGAAGTATTTT.

This clonotype came up many times. The chain employs TRBV4-1 and TRBJ2-1, with TRBD2 as a possible D gene (6 bases). CDR3 size: 15 residues. V was shortened by 6 bases and J by 9 bases, with 21 bases between the two germline ends. CDR1 and CDR2 (germline): MGHRA, YSYEKL. CDR3 DNA sequence: TGCGCCAGCAGTCGACCCGGGGGTAGACACCCTGAGCAGTTCTTC. It encodes CASSRPGGRHPEQFF.

This clonotype was counted only a few times. A much larger clone lies one base from this, so it may be a read error. The chain carries TRBV10-2 and TRBJ1-4; D not resolved. The CDR3 length is 14 residues. The V gene's germline CDR1 is WSHSY and CDR2 SAAADI. V was pared by 8 bases and J by 5 bases, with 15 bases between. CDR3 protein: CASGPDEENEKLFF. The CDR3 bases are TGCGCCAGCGGCCCGGACGAGGAGAATGAAAAACTGTTTTTT.

This clonotype was seen many times. The gene calls are TRBV7-2 and TRBJ1-5; D is possibly TRBD1 (5 bases). The germline V gene has CDR1 SGHTA and CDR2 FQGNSA. This CDR3 comprises 14 residues. Trimming removed 0 bases at V and 8 bases at J, with 11 bases between. This CDR3 reads CASSLALGGEPQHF. The CDR3 bases are TGTGCCAGCAGCTTAGCGCTGGGGGGTGAGCCCCAGCATTTT.

Ten or more counts support this clonotype. This chain links TRBV4-3 with TRBJ1-2; D ambiguous. CDR1 is LGHNA, CDR2 YSLEER, per germline. This CDR3 contains 15 residues. Trimming shortened V by 0 bases and J by 4 bases, and 12 bases separated the two germline ends. CDR3 region: CASSQDSATSYGYTF. CDR3 nucleotide sequence: TGCGCCAGCAGCCAAGATAGCGCAACCTCCTATGGCTACACCTTC.

Details on this clonotype: A much larger clone lies a single base off, so this may be a read error. The rearrangement links TRBV7-3 to TRBJ2-7, with D possibly being TRBD2 (6 bases). The CDR3 totals 14 residues. CDR1 and CDR2 from the germline V gene are SGHTA and FQGTGA. The V gene lost 7 bases and the J gene lost 2 bases, with 15 bases spanning the gap. The CDR3 spells CASTYRESTYEQYF. In DNA, the CDR3 is TGTGCCAGCACCTACCGGGAGAGCACCTACGAGCAGTACTTC. Variable domain in full (rest from reference TRBV7-3 and TRBJ2-7): GAGVSQTPSNKVTEKGKYVELRCDPISGHTALYWYRQSLGQGPEFLIYFQGTGAADDSGLPNDRFFAVRPEGSVSTLKIQRTERGDSAVYLCASTYRESTYEQYFGPGTRLTVT.

The rearrangement uses TRBV20-1 and TRBJ1-1, with D perhaps matching TRBD1 (5 bases). Per germline, CDR1 DFQATT and CDR2 SNEGSKA (reference sequence). The V gene lost 0 bases and the J gene lost 12 bases, with 20 bases spanning the gap. The CDR3 is 14 amino acids. CDR3 protein: CSARDRRENTKTFF. The CDR3 DNA is TGCAGTGCTAGAGATCGCAGGGAGAACACTAAAACTTTCTTT.

This clonotype was observed at least ten times. The rearrangement links TRBV20-1 to TRBJ2-6; TRBD1 matches 7 bases. Germline loops: CDR1 DFQATT, CDR2 SNEGSKA (reference sequence). The CDR3 totals 18 residues. Trimming cost V 1 base and J 1 base; bases outside gene matches: 10. The CDR3 DNA is TGCAGTGCTAGAGTAGAGGACAGGTTTACTTCTGGGGCCAACGTCCTGACTTTC. Translated, it gives CSARVEDRFTSGANVLTF.

As to this clonotype: Given a much more abundant clone one base away, this may be a read error. The chain employs TRBV7-2 and TRBJ2-3, with 10 bases identical to TRBD2. The germline gives CDR1 SGHTA, CDR2 FQGNSA. The CDR3 sequence is 17 residues long. CDR3 loop: CASSSLSLAGPRDMQYF. The CDR3 nucleotides are TGTGCCAGCAGCTCCCTGTCACTAGCGGGACCTAGGGATATGCAGTATTTT.

This clonotype came up many times. J is TRBJ2-1 and V is TRBV6-1; D gene uncertain. CDR3 length equals 15 residues. Trimming left V 7 bases short and J 6 bases short, with 19 bases between. From germline, CDR1 is MNHNS and CDR2 SASEGT. CDR3 residues: CASTSRVVLFNEQFF. The CDR3 nucleotides are TGTGCCAGCACGAGTCGTGTGGTGTTGTTCAATGAGCAGTTCTTC.

This clonotype was counted at least ten times. V and J are TRBV5-4 and TRBJ2-7, with D perhaps TRBD2 (6 bases). V was trimmed by 3 bases and J by 3 bases, leaving 10 bases between them. Looked up from germline, CDR1 is SGHNT and CDR2 is YYREEE (reference sequence). This CDR3 region has 13 residues. The CDR3: CASSSAGGYEQYF. CDR3 sequence (DNA): TGTGCCAGCAGCTCAGCCGGGGGCTACGAGCAGTACTTC.

This clonotype was observed a few times. The gene calls are TRBV3-1 and TRBJ2-1; the D is unclear. V was pared by 2 bases and J by 5 bases, with 10 bases between. The V gene's germline CDR1 is LGHDT and CDR2 YNNKEL (reference sequence). CDR3 length: 14 amino acids. DNA for the CDR3: TGTGCCAGCAGCCAAAACTCTTGGGACAATGAGCAGTTCTTC. As protein: CASSQNSWDNEQFF.

This clonotype was seen repeatedly, ten times or more. The chain recombines TRBV19 with TRBJ1-1; possibly TRBD1 for D (6 bases). This CDR3 is built from 14 residues. CDR1 and CDR2 from the germline V gene are LNHDA and SQIVND (reference sequence). Trimming took 7 bases from V and 2 from J, leaving 14 bases between them. CDR3 nucleotides: TGTGCCAGTACTTGGGGCAGGGGCAACACTGAAGCTTTCTTT. It translates to CASTWGRGNTEAFF.

This clonotype was recorded many times. The CDR3 spells CAGTVGETQYF. The CDR3 region has the DNA TGTGCCGGGACGGTTGGAGAGACCCAGTACTTC. This chain connects TRBV7-2 to TRBJ2-5; D assignment may be TRBD1 or TRBD2 (5 bases each). V was cut by 11 bases and J by 4 bases, with 11 bases left in between. The germline V gene has CDR1 SGHTA and CDR2 FQGNSA. The CDR3 contains 11 residues. Complete variable domain (other parts from reference TRBV7-2 and TRBJ2-5): GAGVSQSPSNKVTEKGKDVELRCDPISGHTALYWYRQSLGQGLEFLIYFQGNSAPDKSGLPSDRFSAERTGGSVSTLTIQRTQQEDSAVYLCAGTVGETQYFGPGTRLLVL.

A note on this clonotype: With a much larger clone just one base away, this may be a read error. CDR3 in DNA: TGCAGTGCTAAGGGAGGGGGAACTGGGGCCAACGTCCTGACTTTC. Amino acid sequence: CSAKGGGTGANVLTF. The chain couples TRBV20-1 to TRBJ2-6, with D tentatively TRBD2 (7 bases). CDR1 DFQATT and CDR2 SNEGSKA come from the germline V gene (reference sequence). Trimming left V 4 bases short and J 2 bases short, with 12 bases between. The CDR3 sequence is 15 residues long.

In this sample, this clonotype turned up many times. V usage is TRBV7-2 and J usage is TRBJ2-1; possibly TRBD1 for D (6 bases). This CDR3 contains 14 residues. Germline lookup yields CDR1 SGHTA and CDR2 FQGNSA. V was shortened by 3 bases and J by 7 bases, with 13 bases between the two germline ends. CDR3 region: CASSFTGISNEQFF. CDR3 bases: TGTGCCAGCAGCTTTACAGGGATTAGTAATGAGCAGTTCTTC.

This clonotype occurred many times. V and J are TRBV20-1 and TRBJ2-3, with 12 positions matching TRBD2. The CDR3 is 14 residues long. Germline CDR1 DFQATT, CDR2 SNEGSKA (reference sequence). V gave up 3 bases and J gave up 5 bases; unmatched junction bases: 3. The CDR3 sequence is CSARRLAGEDTQYF. In DNA, the CDR3 is TGCAGTGCTAGGAGACTAGCGGGAGAAGATACGCAGTATTTT.

There are many counts of this clonotype. V and J are TRBV12-3 or TRBV12-4 and TRBJ2-1; 12 bases are shared with TRBD2. The ends lost 8 bases at V and 5 bases at J; junction bases unmatched: 7. The CDR3 is 15 residues long. The CDR3, as DNA: TGTGCCAGCGCCCCATGGACTAGCGGGGACAATGAGCAGTTCTTC. Its translation is CASAPWTSGDNEQFF.

The chain links TRBV29-1 to TRBJ2-1, with a possible D match to TRBD2 (5 bases). Trimming left V 6 bases short and J 0 bases short, with 12 bases between. Germline V gene data show CDR1 as SQVTM and CDR2 as ANQGSEA. The CDR3 sequence is 14 residues long. The CDR3 region has the DNA TGCAGCGTCCGTGGACTCAGCTCCTACAATGAGCAGTTCTTC. Protein: CSVRGLSSYNEQFF.

This clonotype has just a few counts. The rearrangement links TRBV19 to TRBJ2-7; D is ambiguous. V lost 3 bases, J lost 0 bases, and 9 bases lay in between. Germline loops: CDR1 LNHDA, CDR2 SQIVND (reference sequence). The CDR3 runs 14 residues. The CDR3 loop reads CASSISLSSYEQYF. CDR3 bases: TGTGCCAGTAGTATCTCTCTCAGCTCCTACGAGCAGTACTTC. Filled out from reference TRBV19 and TRBJ2-7, the complete variable domain reads DGGITQSPKYLFRKEGQNVTLSCEQNLNHDAMYWYRQDPGQGLRLIYYSQIVNDFQKGDIAEGYSVSREKKESFPLTVTSAQKNPTAFYLCASSISLSSYEQYFGPGTRLTVT.

This clonotype was recorded at least ten times. The chain combines TRBV5-1 with TRBJ2-3; D not certain. The CDR3 is 12 amino acids. The germline V gene encodes CDR1 SGHRS and CDR2 YFSETQ. The V gene lost 4 bases and the J gene lost 4 bases, with 7 bases spanning the gap. The CDR3 loop is CASSLRPDTQYF. The DNA of the CDR3 is TGCGCCAGCAGCCTCCGCCCAGATACGCAGTATTTT.

This clonotype was recorded many times. The chain uses TRBV20-1 and TRBJ2-1; TRBD2 agrees at 15 bases. CDR3 size: 16 residues. In germline, CDR1 is DFQATT, CDR2 SNEGSKA (reference sequence). The V and J ends lost 5 bases and 6 bases, in that order; junction bases with no gene match: 8. The CDR3 protein is CSAGAGTSGRSNEQFF. The CDR3 DNA sequence: TGCAGTGCTGGCGCCGGGACTAGCGGGAGGTCCAATGAGCAGTTCTTC.

This clonotype was recorded at least ten times. This chain links TRBV7-2 with TRBJ2-5; D may be TRBD2 (5 bases). The V gene's germline CDR1 is SGHTA and CDR2 FQGNSA. V lost 5 bases, J lost 3 bases, and 16 bases lay in between. The CDR3 is made up of 15 amino acids. CDR3 protein: CASSPRSWREETQYF. The CDR3 coding sequence is TGTGCCAGCAGCCCCCGTAGCTGGCGGGAAGAGACCCAGTACTTC.

This clonotype has just one count. This is likely a read error, given that the CDR3 carries no conserved phenylalanine or tryptophan at its end. This rearrangement joins TRBV27 to TRBJ2-7; TRBD2 matches 7 bases. V lost 5 bases to trimming and J lost 2 bases; unmatched junction nucleotides: 9. This CDR3 contains 15 residues. Per the germline V gene, CDR1 is MNHEY and CDR2 is SMNVEV (reference sequence). CDR3 DNA sequence: TGTGCCAGCAGTGTAAGACTAGCTGGAACCTACGAGCAGTACTCC. Translated, it gives CASSVRLAGTYEQYS.

This clonotype has just a few counts. The rearrangement uses TRBV4-3 and TRBJ2-3; possible D gene TRBD2, 6 bases. The CDR3 runs 14 residues. V lost 2 bases to trimming and J lost 2 bases, with 8 bases between them. Germline-derived CDR1 and CDR2 are LGHNA and YSLEER. This CDR3 is CASSQWGDTDTQYF. The CDR3 coding sequence is TGCGCCAGCAGCCAATGGGGGGACACAGATACGCAGTATTTT.

This clonotype was seen at least ten times. The rearrangement joins TRBV3-1 to TRBJ1-2; D ambiguous. Deletions cut 0 bases from V and 6 bases from J, with 14 bases between. CDR3 length: 15 residues. Germline values: CDR1 LGHDT, CDR2 YNNKEL (reference sequence). The CDR3 region has the DNA TGTGCCAGCAGCCAAGATCGAACCCTTGGACATGGCTACACCTTC. It codes for CASSQDRTLGHGYTF.

The gene calls are TRBV12-3 or TRBV12-4 and TRBJ2-1, with TRBD2 matching over 7 bases. The CDR3 has 15 residues. V shed 3 bases and J 4 bases; nucleotides not matched to a gene: 6. For the CDR3, the DNA is TGTGCCAGCAGTTTCCAGCGGGAATATTACAATGAGCAGTTCTTC. It encodes CASSFQREYYNEQFF.

In this sample, this clonotype turned up many times. The chain combines TRBV28 with TRBJ1-1; 8 positions agree with TRBD1. The CDR3 consists of 14 residues. V was pared by 6 bases and J by 8 bases, with 11 bases of the junction left unmatched. Germline assignment: CDR1 MDHEN and CDR2 SYDVKM. The CDR3 region is CASSPDREGVEAFF. The CDR3 DNA reads as TGTGCCAGCAGCCCGGACAGGGAAGGAGTCGAAGCTTTCTTT. The variable domain in full, with the rest retrieved from reference TRBV28 and TRBJ1-1, is DVKVTQSSRYLVKRTGEKVFLECVQDMDHENMFWYRQDPGLGLRLIYFSYDVKMKEKGDIPEGYSVSREKKERFSLILESASTNQTSMYLCASSPDREGVEAFFGQGTRLTVV.